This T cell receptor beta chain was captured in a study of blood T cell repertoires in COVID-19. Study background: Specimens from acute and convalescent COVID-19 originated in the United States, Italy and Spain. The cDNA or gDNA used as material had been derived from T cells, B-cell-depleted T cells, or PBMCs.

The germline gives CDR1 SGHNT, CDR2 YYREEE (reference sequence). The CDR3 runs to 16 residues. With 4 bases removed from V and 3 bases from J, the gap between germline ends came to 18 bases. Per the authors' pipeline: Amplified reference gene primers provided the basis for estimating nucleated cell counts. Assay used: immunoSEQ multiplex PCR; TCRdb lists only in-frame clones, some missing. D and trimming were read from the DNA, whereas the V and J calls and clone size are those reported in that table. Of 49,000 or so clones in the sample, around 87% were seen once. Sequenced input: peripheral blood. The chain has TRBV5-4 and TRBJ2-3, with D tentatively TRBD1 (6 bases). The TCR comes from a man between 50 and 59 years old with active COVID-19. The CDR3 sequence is CASSVRGLVKTDTQYF. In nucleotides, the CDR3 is TGTGCCAGCAGCGTCAGGGGCTTGGTGAAGACAGATACGCAGTATTTT.